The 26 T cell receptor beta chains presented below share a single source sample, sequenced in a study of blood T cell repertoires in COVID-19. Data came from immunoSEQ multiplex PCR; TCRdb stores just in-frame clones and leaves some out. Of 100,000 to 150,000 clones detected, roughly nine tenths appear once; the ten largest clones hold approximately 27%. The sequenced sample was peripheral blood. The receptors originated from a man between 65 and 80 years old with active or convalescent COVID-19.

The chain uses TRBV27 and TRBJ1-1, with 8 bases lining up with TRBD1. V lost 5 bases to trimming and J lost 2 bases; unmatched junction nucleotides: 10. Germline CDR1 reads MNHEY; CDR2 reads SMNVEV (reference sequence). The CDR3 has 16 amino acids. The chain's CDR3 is CASSQDRVRVNTEAFF. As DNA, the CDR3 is TGTGCCAGCAGTCAGGACAGGGTCAGGGTAAACACTGAAGCTTTCTTT.

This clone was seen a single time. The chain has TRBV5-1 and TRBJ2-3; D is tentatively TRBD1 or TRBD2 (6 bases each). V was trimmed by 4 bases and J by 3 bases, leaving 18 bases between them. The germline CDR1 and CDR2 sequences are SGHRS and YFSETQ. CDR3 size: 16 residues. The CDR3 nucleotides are TGCGCCAGCAGCCTGGGGGGTCAGGGGCGGACAGATACGCAGTATTTT. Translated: CASSLGGQGRTDTQYF.

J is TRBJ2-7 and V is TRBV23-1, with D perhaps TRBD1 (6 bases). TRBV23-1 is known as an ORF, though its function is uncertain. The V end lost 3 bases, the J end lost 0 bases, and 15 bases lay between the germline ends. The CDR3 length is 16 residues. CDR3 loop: CASSHLGAPSSYEQYF. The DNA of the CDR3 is TGCGCCAGCAGTCACCTGGGGGCCCCTAGCTCCTACGAGCAGTACTTC.

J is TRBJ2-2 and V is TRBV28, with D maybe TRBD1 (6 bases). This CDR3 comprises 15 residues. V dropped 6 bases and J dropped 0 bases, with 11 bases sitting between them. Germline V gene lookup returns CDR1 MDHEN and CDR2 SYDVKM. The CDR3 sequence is CASRMGAANTGELFF. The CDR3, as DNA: TGTGCCAGCAGGATGGGGGCTGCGAACACCGGGGAGCTGTTTTTT.

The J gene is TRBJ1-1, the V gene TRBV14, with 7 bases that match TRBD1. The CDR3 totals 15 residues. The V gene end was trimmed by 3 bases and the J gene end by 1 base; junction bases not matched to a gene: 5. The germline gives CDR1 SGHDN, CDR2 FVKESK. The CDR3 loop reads CASSQWDSPNTEAFF. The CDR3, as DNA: TGTGCCAGCAGCCAGTGGGACAGTCCGAACACTGAAGCTTTCTTT. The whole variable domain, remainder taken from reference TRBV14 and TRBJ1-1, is EAGVTQFPSHSVIEKGQTVTLRCDPISGHDNLYWYRRVMGKEIKFLLHFVKESKQDESGMPNNRFLAERTGGTYSTLKVQPAELEDSGVYFCASSQWDSPNTEAFFGQGTRLTVV.

In DNA, the CDR3 is TGTGCCAGCAGCTACGAGACAGGATCGAACACCGGGGAGCTGTTTTTT. It specifies CASSYETGSNTGELFF. This rearrangement joins TRBV11-3 to TRBJ2-2; perhaps TRBD1 as D (6 bases). V was clipped by 4 bases and J by 0 bases, with 12 bases between them. This CDR3 spans 16 amino acids. Germline assignment: CDR1 SGHNT and CDR2 YENEEA.

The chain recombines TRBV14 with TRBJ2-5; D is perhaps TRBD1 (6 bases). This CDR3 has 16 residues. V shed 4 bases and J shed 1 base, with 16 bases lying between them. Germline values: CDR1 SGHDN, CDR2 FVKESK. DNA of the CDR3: TGTGCCAGCAGCCGGGGACAAAGGGTGTTCCAAGAGACCCAGTACTTC. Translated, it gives CASSRGQRVFQETQYF.

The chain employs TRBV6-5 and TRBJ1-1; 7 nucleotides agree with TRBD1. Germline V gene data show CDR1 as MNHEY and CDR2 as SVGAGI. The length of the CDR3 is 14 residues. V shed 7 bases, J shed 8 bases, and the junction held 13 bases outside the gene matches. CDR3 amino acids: CASMVTGPWREAFF. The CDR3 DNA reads TGTGCCAGCATGGTGACAGGGCCGTGGCGGGAAGCTTTCTTT.

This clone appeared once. As DNA, the CDR3 is TGTGCCAGCAGCCGTAGTGGGGGCGCGGAGACCCAGTACTTC. It is translated as CASSRSGGAETQYF. The chain joins TRBV7-2 to TRBJ2-5; perhaps TRBD1 as D (6 bases). The CDR3 consists of 14 residues. Germline lookup yields CDR1 SGHTA and CDR2 FQGNSA. V lost 5 bases and J 5 bases, leaving 15 bases between the germline ends.

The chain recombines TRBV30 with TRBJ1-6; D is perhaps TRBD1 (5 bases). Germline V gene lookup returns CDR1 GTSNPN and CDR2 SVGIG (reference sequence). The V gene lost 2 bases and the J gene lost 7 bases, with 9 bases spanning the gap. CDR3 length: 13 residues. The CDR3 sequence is CAWSTAGNSPLHF. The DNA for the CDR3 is TGTGCCTGGAGTACGGCAGGGAATTCACCCCTCCACTTT.

The DNA for the CDR3 is TGTGCCAGCAGCTACCCTCCGGCAGGGCACACTGAAGCTTTCTTT. As protein: CASSYPPAGHTEAFF. The chain links TRBV11-1 to TRBJ1-1; tentative D call: TRBD1 (5 bases). Germline CDR1 reads SGHAT; CDR2 reads FQDESV (reference sequence). V shed 4 bases and J shed 3 bases, with 15 bases lying between them. The CDR3 is 15 amino acids.

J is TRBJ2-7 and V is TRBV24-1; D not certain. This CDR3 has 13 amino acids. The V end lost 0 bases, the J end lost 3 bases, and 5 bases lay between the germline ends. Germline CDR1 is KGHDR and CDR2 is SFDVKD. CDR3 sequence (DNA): TGTGCCACCAGTGATTTGCAGGTCTACGAGCAGTACTTC. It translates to CATSDLQVYEQYF.

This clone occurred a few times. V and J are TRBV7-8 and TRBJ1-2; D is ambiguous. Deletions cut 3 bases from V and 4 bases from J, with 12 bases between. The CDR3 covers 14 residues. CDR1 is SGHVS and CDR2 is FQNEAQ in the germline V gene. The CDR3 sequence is CASSFAGVGYGYTF. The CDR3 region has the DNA TGTGCCAGCAGCTTTGCGGGAGTCGGCTATGGCTACACCTTC.

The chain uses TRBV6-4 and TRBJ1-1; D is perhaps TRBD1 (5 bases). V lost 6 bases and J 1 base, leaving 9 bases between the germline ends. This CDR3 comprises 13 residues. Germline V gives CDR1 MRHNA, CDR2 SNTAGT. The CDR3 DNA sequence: TGTGCCAGCAGCCGCAGGGAGAACACTGAAGCTTTCTTT. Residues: CASSRRENTEAFF.

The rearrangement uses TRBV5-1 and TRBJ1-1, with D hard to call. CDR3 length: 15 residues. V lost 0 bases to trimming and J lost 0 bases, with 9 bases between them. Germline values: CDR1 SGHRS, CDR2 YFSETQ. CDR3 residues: CASSLDSILNTEAFF. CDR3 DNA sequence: TGCGCCAGCAGCTTGGACAGCATATTGAACACTGAAGCTTTCTTT.

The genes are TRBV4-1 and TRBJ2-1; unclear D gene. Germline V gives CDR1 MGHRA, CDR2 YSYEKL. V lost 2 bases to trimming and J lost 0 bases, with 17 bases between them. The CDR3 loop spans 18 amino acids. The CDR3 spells CASSQLAFLESSYNEQFF. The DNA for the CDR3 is TGCGCCAGCAGCCAACTGGCCTTTTTGGAGAGCTCCTACAATGAGCAGTTCTTC.

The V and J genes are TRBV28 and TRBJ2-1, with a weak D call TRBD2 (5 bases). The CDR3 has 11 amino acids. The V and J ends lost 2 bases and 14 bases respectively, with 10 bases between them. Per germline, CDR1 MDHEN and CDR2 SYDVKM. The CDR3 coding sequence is TGTGCCAGCAGTTTAAGCGGAAGAGAGTTCTTC. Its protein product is CASSLSGREFF.

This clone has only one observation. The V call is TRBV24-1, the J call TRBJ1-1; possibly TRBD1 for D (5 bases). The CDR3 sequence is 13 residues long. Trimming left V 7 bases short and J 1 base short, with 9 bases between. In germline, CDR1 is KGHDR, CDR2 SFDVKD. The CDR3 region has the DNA TGTGCCACCAGGGAAACAGGGAACACTGAAGCTTTCTTT. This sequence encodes CATRETGNTEAFF.

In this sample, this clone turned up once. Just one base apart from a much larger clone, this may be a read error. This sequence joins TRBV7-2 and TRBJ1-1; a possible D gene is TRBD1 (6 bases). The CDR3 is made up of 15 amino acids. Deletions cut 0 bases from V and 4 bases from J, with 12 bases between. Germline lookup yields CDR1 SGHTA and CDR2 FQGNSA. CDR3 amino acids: CASSLAGGPGTEAFF. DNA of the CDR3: TGTGCCAGCAGCTTAGCCGGGGGGCCGGGCACTGAAGCTTTCTTT.

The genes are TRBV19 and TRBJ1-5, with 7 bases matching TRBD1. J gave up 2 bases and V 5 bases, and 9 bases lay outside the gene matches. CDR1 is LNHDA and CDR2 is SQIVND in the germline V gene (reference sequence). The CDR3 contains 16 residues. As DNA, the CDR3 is TGTGCCAGTAGTTTCGAAGACAGGGCCCGCAATCAGCCCCAGCATTTT. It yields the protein CASSFEDRARNQPQHF.

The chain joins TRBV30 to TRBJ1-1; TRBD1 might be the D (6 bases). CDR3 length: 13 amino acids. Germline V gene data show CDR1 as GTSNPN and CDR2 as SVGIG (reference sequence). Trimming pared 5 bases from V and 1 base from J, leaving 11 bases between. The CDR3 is CAWDQDRNTEAFF. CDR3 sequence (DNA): TGTGCCTGGGATCAGGACAGGAACACTGAAGCTTTCTTT.

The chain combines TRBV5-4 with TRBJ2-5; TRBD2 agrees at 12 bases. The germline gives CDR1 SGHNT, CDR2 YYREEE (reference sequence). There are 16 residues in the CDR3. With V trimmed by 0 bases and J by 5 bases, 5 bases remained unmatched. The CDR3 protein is CASSLGLAGVGETQYF. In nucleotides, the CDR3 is TGTGCCAGCAGCTTGGGACTAGCGGGAGTCGGGGAGACCCAGTACTTC.

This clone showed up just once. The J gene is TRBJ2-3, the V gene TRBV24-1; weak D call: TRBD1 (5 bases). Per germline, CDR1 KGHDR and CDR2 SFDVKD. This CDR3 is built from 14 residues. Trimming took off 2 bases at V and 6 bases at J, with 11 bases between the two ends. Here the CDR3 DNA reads TGTGCCACCAGTGATTCCGGCAGGGTGGATACGCAGTATTTT. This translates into CATSDSGRVDTQYF.

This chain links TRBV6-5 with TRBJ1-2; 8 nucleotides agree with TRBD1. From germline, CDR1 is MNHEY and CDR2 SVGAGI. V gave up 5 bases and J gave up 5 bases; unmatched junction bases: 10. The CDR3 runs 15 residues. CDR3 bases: TGTGCCAGCAGTCGCAACCAGGGGGCTGGATATGGCTACACCTTC. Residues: CASSRNQGAGYGYTF.

The CDR3 DNA follows: TGTGCCAGTAGTAGGGGACCCGTAGCGGGAGCCGGTGAGACCCAGTACTTC. It codes for CASSRGPVAGAGETQYF. The chain employs TRBV19 and TRBJ2-5; 9 bases map to TRBD2. Trimming cost V 4 bases and J 5 bases; bases outside gene matches: 14. Germline V gene lookup returns CDR1 LNHDA and CDR2 SQIVND (reference sequence). This CDR3 comprises 17 residues.

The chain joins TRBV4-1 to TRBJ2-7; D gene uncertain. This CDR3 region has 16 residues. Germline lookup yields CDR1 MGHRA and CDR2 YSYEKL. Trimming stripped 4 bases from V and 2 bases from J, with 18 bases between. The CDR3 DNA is TGCGCCAGCAGCCTGAGCTCCCAGGTGGTTACCTACGAGCAGTACTTC. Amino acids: CASSLSSQVVTYEQYF.